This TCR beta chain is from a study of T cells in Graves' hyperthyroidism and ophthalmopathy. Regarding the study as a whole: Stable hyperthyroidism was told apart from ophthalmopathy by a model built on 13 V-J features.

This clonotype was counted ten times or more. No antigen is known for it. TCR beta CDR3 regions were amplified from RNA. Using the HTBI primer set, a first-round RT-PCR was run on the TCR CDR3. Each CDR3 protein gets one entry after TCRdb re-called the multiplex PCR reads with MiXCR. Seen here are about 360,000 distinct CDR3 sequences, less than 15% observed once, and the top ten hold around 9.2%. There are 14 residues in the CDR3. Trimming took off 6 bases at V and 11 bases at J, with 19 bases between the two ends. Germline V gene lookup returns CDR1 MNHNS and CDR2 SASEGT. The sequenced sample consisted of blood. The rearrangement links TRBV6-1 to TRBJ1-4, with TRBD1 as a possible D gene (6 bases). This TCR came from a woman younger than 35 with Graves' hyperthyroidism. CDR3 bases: TGTGCCAGCAGCTCCGACAGGCTGGCTGGCAAACTGTTTTTT. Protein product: CASSSDRLAGKLFF.